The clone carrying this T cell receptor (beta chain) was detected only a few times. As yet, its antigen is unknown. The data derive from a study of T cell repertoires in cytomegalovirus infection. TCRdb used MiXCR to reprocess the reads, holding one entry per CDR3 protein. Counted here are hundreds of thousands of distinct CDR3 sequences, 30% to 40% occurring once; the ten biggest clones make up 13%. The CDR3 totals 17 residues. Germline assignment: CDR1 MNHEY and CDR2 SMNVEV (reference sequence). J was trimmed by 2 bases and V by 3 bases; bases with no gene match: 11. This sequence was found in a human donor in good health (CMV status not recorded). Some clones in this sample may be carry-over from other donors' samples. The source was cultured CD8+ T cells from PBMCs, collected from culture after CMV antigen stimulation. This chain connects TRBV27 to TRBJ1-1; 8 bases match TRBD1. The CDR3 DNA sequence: TGTGCCAGCAGTTTTGGAACAGGGGGGATCATCAACACTGAAGCTTTCTTT. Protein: CASSFGTGGIINTEAFF.